These 10 T cell receptor beta chains were all obtained from the same sample, sequenced in a study of OX40 agonist ivuxolimab in advanced cancers. Assay used: immunoSEQ multiplex PCR; TCRdb lists only in-frame clones, some missing. The sample carries tens of thousands of clones, 75% to 85% recorded once. The sequenced sample was CD4+ or CD8+ T cells sorted from blood, obtained in a trial of the OX40 agonist ivuxolimab. Receptors were obtained from an adult with an advanced solid tumor such as melanoma, head and neck, liver or kidney cancer.

The genes are TRBV30 and TRBJ1-2, with a weak D call TRBD1 (6 bases). Trimming removed 3 bases from V and 0 bases from J, with 8 bases in between. From germline, CDR1 is GTSNPN and CDR2 SVGIG (reference sequence). The CDR3 runs to 13 residues. This chain's CDR3 is CAWRDSANYGYTF. As DNA, the CDR3 is TGTGCCTGGAGGGACAGTGCTAACTATGGCTACACCTTC.

This sequence joins TRBV6-1 and TRBJ2-3; 10 bases fit TRBD1. Germline V CDR1 and CDR2: MNHNS, SASEGT. The CDR3 has 15 amino acids. The V segment lost 6 bases and the J segment 2 bases; nucleotides outside the gene matches: 5. CDR3 in amino acids: CASRLGTGVTDTQYF. CDR3 bases: TGTGCCAGCAGGCTGGGGACAGGGGTCACAGATACGCAGTATTTT.

V and J are TRBV29-1 and TRBJ1-2; TRBD1 aligns across 7 bases. Trimming at V came to 2 bases and at J to 8 bases, leaving 8 bases not matched to a gene. Germline CDR1 and CDR2: SQVTM and ANQGSEA. CDR3 length equals 13 residues. CDR3 in DNA: TGCAGCGTTGAACTTCAGGGGGGAAGCGGCTACACCTTC. It is translated as CSVELQGGSGYTF.

This clone was detected a few times. The chain carries TRBV19 and TRBJ2-7; D may be TRBD2 (5 bases). Trimming took 3 bases from V and 5 from J, leaving 14 bases between them. The CDR3 has 14 amino acids. CDR1 is LNHDA, CDR2 SQIVND, per germline (reference sequence). Here the CDR3 DNA reads TGTGCCAGTAGTATCAGTGTAGGGAGCCACGAGCAGTACTTC. Its translation: CASSISVGSHEQYF.

The V and J genes are TRBV29-1 and TRBJ2-5, with D maybe TRBD1 (6 bases). Germline V gene lookup returns CDR1 SQVTM and CDR2 ANQGSEA. Trimming stripped 5 bases from V and 3 bases from J, with 13 bases between. The CDR3 totals 13 residues. The CDR3 is CSVSYRVEETQYF. The DNA of the CDR3 is TGCAGCGTTTCCTACAGGGTTGAAGAGACCCAGTACTTC.

This rearrangement joins TRBV5-1 to TRBJ2-7, with D possibly called TRBD1 or TRBD2 (6 bases each). Trimming removed 4 bases from V and 6 bases from J, with 17 bases in between. The germline CDR1 and CDR2 sequences are SGHRS and YFSETQ. This CDR3 comprises 14 residues. CDR3 loop: CASSLMDSGPEQYF. CDR3 DNA: TGCGCCAGCAGCCTAATGGACAGCGGGCCCGAGCAGTACTTC.

The rearrangement joins TRBV10-2 to TRBJ2-1; D is unresolved. The CDR3 length is 12 residues. Trimming pared 4 bases from V and 4 bases from J, leaving 5 bases between. In germline, CDR1 is WSHSY, CDR2 SAAADI. CDR3 residues: CASSVRYNEQFF. CDR3 nucleotides: TGCGCCAGCAGTGTTAGGTACAATGAGCAGTTCTTC.

This chain joins TRBV14 and TRBJ2-3; D is unresolved. In germline, CDR1 is SGHDN, CDR2 FVKESK. This CDR3 is 12 amino acids long. Trimming pared 1 base from V and 7 bases from J, leaving 6 bases between. CDR3 in amino acids: CASSQVANTQYF. In DNA form, the CDR3 reads TGTGCCAGCAGCCAAGTCGCGAATACGCAGTATTTT. The full variable domain, completed using reference TRBV14 and TRBJ2-3, is EAGVTQFPSHSVIEKGQTVTLRCDPISGHDNLYWYRRVMGKEIKFLLHFVKESKQDESGMPNNRFLAERTGGTYSTLKVQPAELEDSGVYFCASSQVANTQYFGPGTRLTVL.

This chain uses TRBV7-2 with TRBJ2-2; TRBD2 aligns across 9 bases. This CDR3 is 16 amino acids long. CDR1 and CDR2 (germline): SGHTA, FQGNSA. Losses at the gene ends were 3 bases for V and 5 bases for J; bases not matched to a gene: 7. The CDR3 region has the DNA TGTGCCAGCAGCTTGGCGGGGGGGCGGCGGACCGGGGAGCTGTTTTTT. Protein: CASSLAGGRRTGELFF.

The rearrangement links TRBV9 to TRBJ1-1; D is possibly TRBD1 (5 bases). There are 14 residues in the CDR3. Between the trimmed V and J ends, which lost 4 bases and 5 bases, there was a span of 15 bases. Germline values: CDR1 SGDLS, CDR2 YYNGEE. The CDR3: CASSPMTVWTEAFF. The CDR3, as DNA: TGTGCCAGCAGCCCTATGACAGTTTGGACTGAAGCTTTCTTT.